This T cell receptor beta chain was retrieved from a study of T cells after posttransplantation cyclophosphamide. Study-level findings and limits: After PTCy, TRB diversity resembled that of CNI/methotrexate controls.

Assay used: immunoSEQ multiplex PCR; TCRdb lists only in-frame clones, some missing. The sample holds approximately 7,000 clones; approximately 77% are singletons and the top ten take 20% to 25%. Busulfan-fludarabine conditioning, marrow transplant, and cyclophosphamide on days +3 and +4 were administered. J gave up 6 bases and V 8 bases, and 11 bases lay outside the gene matches. The CDR3 is 14 residues long. Per the germline V gene, CDR1 is LNHDA and CDR2 is SQIVND (reference sequence). Worth noting for this clone: Its cognate antigen is unknown.

This specimen was PBMCs, taken after allogeneic stem cell transplant with posttransplant cyclophosphamide. This rearrangement joins TRBV19 to TRBJ1-1; 8 nucleotides line up with TRBD1. The clonotype comes from a female patient in her fifties who received an allogeneic stem cell transplant from a related donor, was CMV-positive, and had no GVHD. Some of these T cells may belong to the graft donor. In DNA form, the CDR3 reads TGTGCCAGTCTCTCCTGGACAGGGCGCTCTGAAGCTTTCTTT. Translation gives CASLSWTGRSEAFF.